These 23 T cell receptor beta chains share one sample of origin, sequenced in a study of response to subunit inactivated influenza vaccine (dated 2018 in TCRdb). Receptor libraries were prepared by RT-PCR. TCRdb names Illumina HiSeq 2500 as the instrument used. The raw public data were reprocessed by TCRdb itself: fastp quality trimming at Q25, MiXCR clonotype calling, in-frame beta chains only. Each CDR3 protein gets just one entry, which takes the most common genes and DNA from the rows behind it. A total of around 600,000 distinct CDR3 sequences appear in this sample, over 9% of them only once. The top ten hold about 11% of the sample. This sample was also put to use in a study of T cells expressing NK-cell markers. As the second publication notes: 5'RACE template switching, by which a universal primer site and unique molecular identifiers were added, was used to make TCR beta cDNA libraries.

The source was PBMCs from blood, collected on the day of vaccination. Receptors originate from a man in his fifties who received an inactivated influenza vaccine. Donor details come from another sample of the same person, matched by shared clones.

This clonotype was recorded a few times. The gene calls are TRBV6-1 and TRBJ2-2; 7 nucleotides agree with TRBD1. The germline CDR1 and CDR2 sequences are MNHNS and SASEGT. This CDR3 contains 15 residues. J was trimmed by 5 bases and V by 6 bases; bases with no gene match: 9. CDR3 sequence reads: CASSQTGFVTGELFF. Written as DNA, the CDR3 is TGTGCCAGCAGCCAGACAGGGTTCGTTACCGGGGAGCTGTTTTTT.

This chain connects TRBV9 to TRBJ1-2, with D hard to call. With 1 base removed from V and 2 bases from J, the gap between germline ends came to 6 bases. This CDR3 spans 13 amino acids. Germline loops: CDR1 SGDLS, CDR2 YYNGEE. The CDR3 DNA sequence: TGTGCCAGCAGCGTAACGGGCAACTATGGCTACACCTTC. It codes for CASSVTGNYGYTF.

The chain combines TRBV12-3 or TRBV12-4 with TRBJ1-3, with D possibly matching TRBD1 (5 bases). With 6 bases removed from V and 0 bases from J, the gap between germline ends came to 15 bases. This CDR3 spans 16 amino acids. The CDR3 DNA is TGTGCCAGCAGCACCGAACAGGCGCGCTCTGGAAACACCATATATTTT. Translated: CASSTEQARSGNTIYF.

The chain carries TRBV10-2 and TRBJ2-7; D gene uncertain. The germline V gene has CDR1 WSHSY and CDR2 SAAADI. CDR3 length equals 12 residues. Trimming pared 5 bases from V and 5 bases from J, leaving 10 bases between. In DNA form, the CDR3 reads TGCGCCAGCAGTTACGACTCTCACGAGCAGTACTTC. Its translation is CASSYDSHEQYF.

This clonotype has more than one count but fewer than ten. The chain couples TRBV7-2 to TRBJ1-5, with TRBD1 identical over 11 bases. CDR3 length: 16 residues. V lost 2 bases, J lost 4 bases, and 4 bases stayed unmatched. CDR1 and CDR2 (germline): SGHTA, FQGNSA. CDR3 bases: TGTGCCAGCAGCTTATTCGGGACAGGGGGTAATCAGCCCCAGCATTTT. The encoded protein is CASSLFGTGGNQPQHF.

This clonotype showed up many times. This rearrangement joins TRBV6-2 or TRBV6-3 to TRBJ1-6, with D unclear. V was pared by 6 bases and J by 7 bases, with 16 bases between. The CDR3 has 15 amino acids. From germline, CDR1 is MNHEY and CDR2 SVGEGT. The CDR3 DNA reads TGTGCCAGCAGATGGTGGGAGGGAACCAATTCACCCCTCCACTTT. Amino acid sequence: CASRWWEGTNSPLHF.

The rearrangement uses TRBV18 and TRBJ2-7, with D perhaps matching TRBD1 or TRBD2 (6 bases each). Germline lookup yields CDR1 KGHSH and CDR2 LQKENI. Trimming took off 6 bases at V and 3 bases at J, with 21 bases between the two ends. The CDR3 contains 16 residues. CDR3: CASSPPRGPNFYEQYF. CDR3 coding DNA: TGTGCCAGCTCTCCCCCCCGGGGGCCTAATTTCTACGAGCAGTACTTC. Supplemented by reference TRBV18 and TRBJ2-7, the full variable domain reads NAGVMQNPRHLVRRRGQEARLRCSPMKGHSHVYWYRQLPEEGLKFMVYLQKENIIDESGMPKERFSAEFPKEGPSILRIQQVVRGDSAAYFCASSPPRGPNFYEQYFGPGTRLTVT.

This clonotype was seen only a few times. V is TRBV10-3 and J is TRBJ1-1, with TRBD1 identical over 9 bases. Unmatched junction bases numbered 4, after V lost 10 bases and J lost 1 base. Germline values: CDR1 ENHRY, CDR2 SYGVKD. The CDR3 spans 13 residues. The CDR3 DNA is TGTGCCACCAGGACAGGGGAGAACACTGAAGCTTTCTTT. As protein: CATRTGENTEAFF.

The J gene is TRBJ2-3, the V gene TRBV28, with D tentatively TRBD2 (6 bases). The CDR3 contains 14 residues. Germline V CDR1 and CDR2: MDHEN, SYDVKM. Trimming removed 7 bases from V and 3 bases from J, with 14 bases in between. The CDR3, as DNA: TGTGCCAGCATGACGCGGGGCGGTACAGATACGCAGTATTTT. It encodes CASMTRGGTDTQYF.

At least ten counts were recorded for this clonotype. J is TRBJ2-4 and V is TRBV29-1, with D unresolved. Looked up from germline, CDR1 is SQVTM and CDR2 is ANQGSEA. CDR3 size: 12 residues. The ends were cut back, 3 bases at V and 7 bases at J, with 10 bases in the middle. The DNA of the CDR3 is TGCAGCGTTGAGCCGATGGGGAACATTCAGTACTTC. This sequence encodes CSVEPMGNIQYF.

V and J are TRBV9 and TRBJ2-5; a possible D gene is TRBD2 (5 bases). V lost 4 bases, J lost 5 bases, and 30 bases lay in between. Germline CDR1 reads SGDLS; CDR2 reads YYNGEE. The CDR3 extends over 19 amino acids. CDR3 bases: TGTGCCAGCAGCCAGACGGGCCCTCTCTACCCTGAGGAGCGGGAGACCCAGTACTTC. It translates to CASSQTGPLYPEERETQYF.

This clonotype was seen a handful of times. The CDR3 nucleotides are TGTGCCAGCAGCTTAGAGGGGACAGCGTCCTACGAGCAGTACTTC. Its protein product is CASSLEGTASYEQYF. The chain uses TRBV11-2 and TRBJ2-7, with TRBD1 identical over 7 bases. Germline trimming cut 0 bases from V and 1 base from J; bases unmatched to any gene: 3. Germline V gene sequence: CDR1 SGHAT, CDR2 FQNNGV. This CDR3 region has 15 residues.

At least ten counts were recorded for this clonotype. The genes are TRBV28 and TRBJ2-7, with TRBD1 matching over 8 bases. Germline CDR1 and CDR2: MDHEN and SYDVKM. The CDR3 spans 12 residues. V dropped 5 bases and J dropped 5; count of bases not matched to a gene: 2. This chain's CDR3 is CASSTQGDEQYF. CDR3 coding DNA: TGTGCCAGCAGTACACAGGGGGACGAGCAGTACTTC.

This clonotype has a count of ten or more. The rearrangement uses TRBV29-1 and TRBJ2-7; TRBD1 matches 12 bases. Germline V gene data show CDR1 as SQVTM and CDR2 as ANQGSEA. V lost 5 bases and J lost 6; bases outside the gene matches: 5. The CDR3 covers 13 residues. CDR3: CSVRGQGAGEQYF. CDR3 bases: TGCAGCGTTAGGGGACAGGGGGCTGGCGAGCAGTACTTC.

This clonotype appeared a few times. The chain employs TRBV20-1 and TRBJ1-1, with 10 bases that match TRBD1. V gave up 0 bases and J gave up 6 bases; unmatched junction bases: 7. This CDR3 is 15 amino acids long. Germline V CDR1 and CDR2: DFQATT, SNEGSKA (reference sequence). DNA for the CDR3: TGCAGTGCTAGAGAGGGGACAGGGGAAATCCCTGAAGCTTTCTTT. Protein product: CSAREGTGEIPEAFF.

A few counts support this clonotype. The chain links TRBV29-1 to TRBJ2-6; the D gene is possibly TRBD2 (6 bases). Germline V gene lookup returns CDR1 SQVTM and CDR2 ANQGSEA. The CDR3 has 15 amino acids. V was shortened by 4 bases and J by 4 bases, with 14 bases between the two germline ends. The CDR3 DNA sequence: TGCAGCGTTGGTGGAGGGCCGGCCGGGGCCAACGTCCTGACTTTC. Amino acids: CSVGGGPAGANVLTF.

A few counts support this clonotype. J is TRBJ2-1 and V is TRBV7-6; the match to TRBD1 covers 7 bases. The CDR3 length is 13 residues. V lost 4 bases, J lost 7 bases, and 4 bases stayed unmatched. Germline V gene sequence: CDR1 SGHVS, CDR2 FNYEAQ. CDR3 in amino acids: CASSSLQGNEQFF. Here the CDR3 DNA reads TGTGCCAGCAGCTCCTTACAGGGGAATGAGCAGTTCTTC.

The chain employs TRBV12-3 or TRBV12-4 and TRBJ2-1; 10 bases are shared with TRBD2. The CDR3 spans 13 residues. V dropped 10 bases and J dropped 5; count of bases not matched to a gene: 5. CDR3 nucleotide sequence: TGTGCCACAGCAGCGGGAGGGAACAATGAGCAGTTCTTC. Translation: CATAAGGNNEQFF.

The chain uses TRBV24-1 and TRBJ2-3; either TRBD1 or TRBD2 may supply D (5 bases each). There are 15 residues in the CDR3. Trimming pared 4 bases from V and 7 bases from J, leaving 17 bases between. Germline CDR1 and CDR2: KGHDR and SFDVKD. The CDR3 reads CATSDRDGIANTQYF. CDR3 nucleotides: TGTGCCACCAGTGACCGGGACGGTATAGCGAATACGCAGTATTTT.

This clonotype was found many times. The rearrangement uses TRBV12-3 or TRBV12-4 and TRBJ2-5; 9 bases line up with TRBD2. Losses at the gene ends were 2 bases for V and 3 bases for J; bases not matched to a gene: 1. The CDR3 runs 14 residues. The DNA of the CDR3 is TGTGCCAGCAGTTTATCTAGCGGGAAAGAGACCCAGTACTTC. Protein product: CASSLSSGKETQYF.

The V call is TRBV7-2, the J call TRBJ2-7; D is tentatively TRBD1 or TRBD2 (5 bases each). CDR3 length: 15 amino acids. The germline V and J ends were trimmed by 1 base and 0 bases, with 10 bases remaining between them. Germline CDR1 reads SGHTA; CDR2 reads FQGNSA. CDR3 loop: CASSLVGTSSYEQYF. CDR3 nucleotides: TGTGCCAGCAGCTTAGTGGGGACGTCCTCCTACGAGCAGTACTTC.

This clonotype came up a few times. The CDR3: CASTPPNRGPSYGYTF. In nucleotides, the CDR3 is TGTGCCAGCACTCCCCCCAACAGGGGGCCCTCCTATGGCTACACCTTC. The rearrangement uses TRBV12-3 or TRBV12-4 and TRBJ1-2; 9 bases line up with TRBD1. V trimming: 7 bases; J trimming: 4 bases; junction bases outside the gene matches: 13. The CDR3 length is 16 residues.

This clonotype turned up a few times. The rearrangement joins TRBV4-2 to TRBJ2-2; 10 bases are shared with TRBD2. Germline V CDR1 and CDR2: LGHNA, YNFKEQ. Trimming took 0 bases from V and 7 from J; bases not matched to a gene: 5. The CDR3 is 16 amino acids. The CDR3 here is CASSQDLAGEVGELFF. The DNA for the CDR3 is TGTGCCAGCAGCCAAGACCTAGCGGGAGAGGTCGGGGAGCTGTTTTTT.